A single sample is the source of the 31 T cell receptor beta chains below, sequenced in a study of graft-versus-host responses after intestinal transplantation. The table came from immunoSEQ multiplex PCR; TCRdb's copy has only in-frame clones and leaves some out. The sample yields about 8,600 clones, roughly 29% seen once. The source material was alloreactive CD4+ T cells from a mixed lymphocyte reaction culture, sampled before intestinal transplant. Sample subset: CFSE-low proliferating T cells sorted from roughly 6-day pre-transplant mixed lymphocyte reaction (GvH or HvG direction). These receptors all stem from a human patient who received an intestinal transplant.

This clone was seen only a few times. The chain combines TRBV6-5 with TRBJ1-4; a weak D match, TRBD1 (6 bases). Germline V gene data show CDR1 as MNHEY and CDR2 as SVGAGI. V was clipped by 6 bases and J by 8 bases, with 16 bases between them. The CDR3 loop spans 14 amino acids. In DNA form, the CDR3 reads TGTGCCAGCAGCCAACAGGGTTTTTTGGAAAAACTGTTTTTT. Protein: CASSQQGFLEKLFF.

This clone qualifies as medium-sized (0.01 to 0.1%). The J gene is TRBJ2-7, the V gene TRBV2; TRBD1 matches at 7 bases. The V gene end was trimmed by 5 bases and the J gene end by 6 bases; junction bases not matched to a gene: 10. Germline CDR1 reads SNHLY; CDR2 reads FYNNEI. The CDR3 runs to 14 residues. The CDR3 sequence is CASSFRQGTGEQYF. The CDR3 DNA sequence: TGTGCCAGCAGTTTCCGACAGGGTACAGGCGAGCAGTACTTC.

V gene TRBV5-1 combines with J gene TRBJ2-3; perhaps TRBD1 as D (6 bases). This CDR3 is built from 15 residues. In germline, CDR1 is SGHRS, CDR2 YFSETQ. V was shortened by 4 bases and J by 0 bases, with 12 bases between the two germline ends. In nucleotides, the CDR3 is TGCGCCAGCAGCCCACGGACAGTCAGCACAGATACGCAGTATTTT. This translates into CASSPRTVSTDTQYF.

The J gene is TRBJ1-5, the V gene TRBV5-5; D possibly corresponds to TRBD1 (5 bases). V gave up 5 bases and J gave up 2 bases, with 14 bases separating them. CDR1 is SGHKS, CDR2 YYEKEE, per germline (reference sequence). The CDR3 sequence is 15 residues long. CDR3 nucleotide sequence: TGTGCCAGCAGGTGGGGGGGGAGTGGCAATCAGCCCCAGCATTTT. It yields the protein CASRWGGSGNQPQHF.

The DNA for the CDR3 is TGTGCCAGCTCACCCGTTACAGGGAACTCTGGAAACACCATATATTTT. It is translated as CASSPVTGNSGNTIYF. The J gene is TRBJ1-3, the V gene TRBV18; possible D gene TRBD1, 6 bases. V lost 3 bases and J 0 bases, leaving 12 bases between the germline ends. Germline V lookup: CDR1 KGHSH, CDR2 LQKENI. This CDR3 spans 16 amino acids.

The chain recombines TRBV6-1 with TRBJ2-1, with D maybe TRBD1 (5 bases). Trimming removed 8 bases at V and 4 bases at J, with 9 bases between. The CDR3 is 12 amino acids. Germline values: CDR1 MNHNS, CDR2 SASEGT. The CDR3 nucleotides read TGTGCCAGCGCGGCAGGGTACAATGAGCAGTTCTTC. It encodes CASAAGYNEQFF.

This chain links TRBV11-3 with TRBJ2-1, with D maybe TRBD1 (5 bases). V was cut by 3 bases and J by 9 bases, with 9 bases left in between. This CDR3 has 12 amino acids. Germline values: CDR1 SGHNT, CDR2 YENEEA. DNA for the CDR3: TGTGCCAGCAGCTTGGGGCGCTTTGAGCAGTTCTTC. Protein product: CASSLGRFEQFF.

This chain uses TRBV25-1 with TRBJ2-5; D is uncertain. Germline lookup yields CDR1 MGHDK and CDR2 SYGVNS. The CDR3 consists of 13 residues. V lost 7 bases and J 0 bases, leaving 9 bases between the germline ends. CDR3 DNA: TGTGCCAGCACAGGTCCGTACCAAGAGACCCAGTACTTC. Translating it yields CASTGPYQETQYF.

This clone was counted only a few times. The chain is built from TRBV2 and TRBJ1-5; D is unclear. Germline V CDR1 and CDR2: SNHLY, FYNNEI. This CDR3 is 13 amino acids long. Trimming shortened V by 6 bases and J by 0 bases, and 6 bases separated the two germline ends. This CDR3 reads CASSGDSNQPQHF. The CDR3 DNA is TGTGCCAGCAGCGGGGATAGCAATCAGCCCCAGCATTTT. The full variable domain, with the rest looked up from reference TRBV2 and TRBJ1-5, is EPEVTQTPSHQVTQMGQEVILRCVPISNHLYFYWYRQILGQKVEFLVSFYNNEISEKSEIFDDQFSVERPDGSNFTLKIRSTKLEDSAMYFCASSGDSNQPQHFGDGTRLSIL.

By proportion, this clone is medium-sized (0.01 to 0.1%). The chain employs TRBV6-1 and TRBJ1-4; 7 nucleotides align to TRBD1. CDR1 is MNHNS, CDR2 SASEGT, per germline. V shed 4 bases, J shed 1 base, and the junction held 3 bases outside the gene matches. The CDR3 is made up of 15 amino acids. CDR3 in DNA: TGTGCCAGCAGTGTAAACAGGGGAACTAATGAAAAACTGTTTTTT. It is translated as CASSVNRGTNEKLFF.

CDR3 nucleotide sequence: TGTGCCAGTAACTCGGCTAGCGCAACTTCCTACGAGCAGTACTTC. Translation: CASNSASATSYEQYF. This chain connects TRBV28 to TRBJ2-7; tentative D call: TRBD2 (6 bases). Germline V gene lookup returns CDR1 MDHEN and CDR2 SYDVKM. V was pared by 9 bases and J by 1 base, with 19 bases between. The CDR3 consists of 15 residues.

The chain uses TRBV7-2 and TRBJ1-2, with D uncertain. Trimming removed 1 base from V and 4 bases from J, with 4 bases in between. CDR3 size: 12 residues. Per germline, CDR1 SGHTA and CDR2 FQGNSA. CDR3 in DNA: TGTGCCAGCAGCTTAGACGGCTATGGCTACACCTTC. It yields the protein CASSLDGYGYTF.

The chain links TRBV5-6 to TRBJ2-1; TRBD2 agrees at 8 bases. With V trimmed by 5 bases and J by 9 bases, 13 bases remained unmatched. CDR1 is SGHDT, CDR2 YYEEEE, per germline. This CDR3 has 15 residues. The CDR3 DNA reads as TGTGCCAGCAGATCCCCGGGACTAGGGATCGGTGAGCAGTTCTTC. Translating it yields CASRSPGLGIGEQFF.

This chain uses TRBV10-3 with TRBJ2-3; 10 bases fit TRBD2. This CDR3 comprises 19 residues. V shed 11 bases, J shed 5 bases, and the junction held 25 bases outside the gene matches. Germline loops: CDR1 ENHRY, CDR2 SYGVKD. CDR3 loop: CAARPSRLAGASGGDTQYF. The CDR3 DNA reads TGTGCCGCCAGACCTTCTAGGCTAGCGGGGGCTTCCGGTGGAGATACGCAGTATTTT.

This sequence joins TRBV29-1 and TRBJ2-4, with D hard to call. V was clipped by 5 bases and J by 7 bases, with 9 bases between them. Germline-derived CDR1 and CDR2 are SQVTM and ANQGSEA. The CDR3 has 11 amino acids. In DNA, the CDR3 is TGCAGCGTTCTACTCTTTAACATTCAGTACTTC. Amino acid sequence: CSVLLFNIQYF.

This clone was seen more than once but under ten times. The chain combines TRBV7-6 with TRBJ1-4, with D unresolved. Germline V lookup: CDR1 SGHVS, CDR2 FNYEAQ. Between the trimmed V and J ends, which lost 5 bases and 3 bases, there was a span of 13 bases. The CDR3 is 15 residues long. CDR3: CASSDLGRSNEKLFF. CDR3 nucleotides: TGTGCCAGCAGCGACCTCGGCAGGTCTAATGAAAAACTGTTTTTT. Variable domain in full (rest from reference TRBV7-6 and TRBJ1-4): GAGVSQSPRYKVTKRGQDVALRCDPISGHVSLYWYRQALGQGPEFLTYFNYEAQQDKSGLPNDRFSAERPEGSISTLTIQRTEQRDSAMYRCASSDLGRSNEKLFFGSGTQLSVL.

The rearrangement uses TRBV11-3 and TRBJ2-5; D is possibly TRBD2 (5 bases). The CDR3 contains 13 residues. Per the germline V gene, CDR1 is SGHNT and CDR2 is YENEEA. Deletions cut 1 base from V and 3 bases from J, with 6 bases between. In DNA, the CDR3 is TGTGCCAGCAGCTTAGCGAGGGAAGAGACCCAGTACTTC. This codes for CASSLAREETQYF. Filled out from reference TRBV11-3 and TRBJ2-5, the complete variable domain reads EAGVVQSPRYKIIEKKQPVAFWCNPISGHNTLYWYLQNLGQGPELLIRYENEEAVDDSQLPKDRFSAERLKGVDSTLKIQPAELGDSAVYLCASSLAREETQYFGPGTRLLVL.

The chain joins TRBV5-4 to TRBJ2-2, with 7 bases aligning to TRBD1. Losses at the gene ends were 5 bases for V and 0 bases for J; bases not matched to a gene: 1. Germline values: CDR1 SGHNT, CDR2 YYREEE (reference sequence). The CDR3 is made up of 14 amino acids. The CDR3 loop reads CASRTGPNTGELFF. As DNA, the CDR3 is TGTGCCAGCAGGACAGGGCCGAACACCGGGGAGCTGTTTTTT.

In this sample, this clone is medium-sized (0.01 to 0.1%). The chain couples TRBV5-6 to TRBJ1-6, with D possibly being TRBD1 (5 bases). Germline V gene sequence: CDR1 SGHDT, CDR2 YYEEEE. This CDR3 spans 15 amino acids. Trimming removed 0 bases from V and 3 bases from J, with 7 bases in between. The CDR3 DNA is TGTGCCAGCAGCTTGGTCGACAGCTATAATTCACCCCTCCACTTT. This translates into CASSLVDSYNSPLHF. The full variable domain, rest sourced from reference TRBV5-6 and TRBJ1-6, is DAGVTQSPTHLIKTRGQQVTLRCSPKSGHDTVSWYQQALGQGPQFIFQYYEEEERQRGNFPDRFSGHQFPNYSSELNVNALLLGDSALYLCASSLVDSYNSPLHFGNGTRLTVT.

This clone has a handful of counts. This chain uses TRBV18 with TRBJ2-1, with 14 bases identical to TRBD2. V shed 4 bases, J shed 2 bases, and the junction held 4 bases outside the gene matches. Germline V CDR1 and CDR2: KGHSH, LQKENI. CDR3 length: 17 amino acids. This chain's CDR3 is CASSLGTSGSPYNEQFF. The CDR3 coding sequence is TGTGCCAGCTCACTCGGGACTAGCGGGAGCCCCTACAATGAGCAGTTCTTC.

The chain combines TRBV7-2 with TRBJ2-2; 7 nucleotides line up with TRBD2. Per germline, CDR1 SGHTA and CDR2 FQGNSA. The CDR3 spans 18 residues. After removal of 3 bases from V and 0 bases from J, the junction contained 10 bases not matched to a gene. The CDR3 sequence: CASSFAPYGGSNTGELFF. CDR3 sequence (DNA): TGTGCCAGCAGCTTCGCCCCTTACGGGGGGTCGAACACCGGGGAGCTGTTTTTT.

V is TRBV27 and J is TRBJ1-5; no reliable D call. The CDR3 contains 12 residues. The germline CDR1 and CDR2 sequences are MNHEY and SMNVEV (reference sequence). Trimming left V 9 bases short and J 6 bases short, with 12 bases between. CDR3 bases: TGTGCCAGTCAAGACCCGGGTCAGCCCCAGCATTTT. Translating gives CASQDPGQPQHF.

The chain employs TRBV29-1 and TRBJ1-1; possible D gene TRBD1, 5 bases. Looked up from germline, CDR1 is SQVTM and CDR2 is ANQGSEA. This CDR3 has 14 amino acids. The ends were cut back, 4 bases at V and 5 bases at J, with 17 bases in the middle. The CDR3 spells CSVARDYRWTEAFF. In nucleotides, the CDR3 is TGCAGCGTTGCCAGGGACTATAGGTGGACTGAAGCTTTCTTT.

This clone was seen only a few times. This chain connects TRBV28 to TRBJ2-3; D is ambiguous. V lost 3 bases, J lost 0 bases, and 13 bases lay in between. The CDR3 runs 16 residues. Germline V gene lookup returns CDR1 MDHEN and CDR2 SYDVKM. The CDR3 spells CASSLVTGASTDTQYF. The CDR3 nucleotides are TGTGCCAGCAGTTTGGTAACCGGTGCTAGCACAGATACGCAGTATTTT.

The chain uses TRBV7-2 and TRBJ2-2; weak D call: TRBD2 (6 bases). Germline CDR1 is SGHTA and CDR2 is FQGNSA. Trimming left V 1 base short and J 0 bases short, with 9 bases between. The CDR3 spans 16 residues. The CDR3 DNA sequence: TGTGCCAGCAGCTTAGTAGGCGGGACGAACACCGGGGAGCTGTTTTTT. It codes for CASSLVGGTNTGELFF. Full variable domain (rest looked up from reference TRBV7-2 and TRBJ2-2): GAGVSQSPSNKVTEKGKDVELRCDPISGHTALYWYRQSLGQGLEFLIYFQGNSAPDKSGLPSDRFSAERTGGSVSTLTIQRTQQEDSAVYLCASSLVGGTNTGELFFGEGSRLTVL.

The gene calls are TRBV28 and TRBJ2-1; 12 bases fit TRBD2. Unmatched junction bases numbered 8, after V lost 5 bases and J lost 6 bases. Germline V lookup: CDR1 MDHEN, CDR2 SYDVKM. This CDR3 spans 16 amino acids. The CDR3 reads CASSVLAGGIRNEQFF. The CDR3 DNA sequence: TGTGCCAGCAGTGTCCTAGCGGGAGGGATACGCAATGAGCAGTTCTTC.

This clone ranks as medium-sized. CDR3 nucleotide sequence: TGTGCCAGCAGTGCCGGAAATCTAGCGGGGCCTGAGGGCGAGCAGTACTTC. It is translated as CASSAGNLAGPEGEQYF. This chain links TRBV6-1 with TRBJ2-7; 9 bases are a match to TRBD2. V trimming: 4 bases; J trimming: 6 bases; junction bases outside the gene matches: 16. The length of the CDR3 is 17 residues. Germline CDR1 and CDR2: MNHNS and SASEGT.

The V and J genes are TRBV11-3 and TRBJ2-3; TRBD1 matches at 7 bases. The V gene's germline CDR1 is SGHNT and CDR2 YENEEA. This CDR3 has 14 residues. J lost 1 base, V lost 4 bases, and 2 bases had no gene match. CDR3 sequence reads: CASSYGQGTDTQYF. DNA of the CDR3: TGTGCCAGCAGCTACGGACAGGGCACAGATACGCAGTATTTT.

The V call is TRBV5-5, the J call TRBJ2-7; TRBD1 matches 7 bases. Per the germline V gene, CDR1 is SGHKS and CDR2 is YYEKEE (reference sequence). The ends lost 2 bases at V and 4 bases at J; junction bases unmatched: 12. This CDR3 contains 16 residues. The CDR3: CASSLFRGQILYEQYF. In nucleotides, the CDR3 is TGTGCCAGCAGCTTATTCCGGGGACAGATTCTGTACGAGCAGTACTTC.

DNA of the CDR3: TGTGCCAGCAGTCTCCTGGGGGGAGAGACCCAGTACTTC. Translating it yields CASSLLGGETQYF. This chain uses TRBV2 with TRBJ2-5; a weak D match, TRBD2 (6 bases). Germline V lookup: CDR1 SNHLY, CDR2 FYNNEI. Trimming removed 5 bases from V and 4 bases from J, with 11 bases in between. The CDR3 spans 13 residues. Complete variable domain (other parts from reference TRBV2 and TRBJ2-5): EPEVTQTPSHQVTQMGQEVILRCVPISNHLYFYWYRQILGQKVEFLVSFYNNEISEKSEIFDDQFSVERPDGSNFTLKIRSTKLEDSAMYFCASSLLGGETQYFGPGTRLLVL.

This clone has a handful of counts. This chain connects TRBV6-5 to TRBJ2-3, with 8 nucleotides matching TRBD2. Germline V gene data show CDR1 as MNHEY and CDR2 as SVGAGI. V gave up 6 bases and J gave up 2 bases; unmatched junction bases: 7. The CDR3 runs to 15 residues. This CDR3 is CASSRRGGLTDTQYF. The CDR3 DNA follows: TGTGCCAGCAGCCGACGGGGGGGCCTCACAGATACGCAGTATTTT.